This TCR beta chain was profiled in a study of spatial heterogeneity in lung cancer. Concerning this clonotype: As yet, its antigen is unknown. A much larger clone lies one base from this, so it may be a read error.

Per the germline V gene, CDR1 is SEHNR and CDR2 is FQNEAQ (reference sequence). The CDR3 consists of 12 residues. The sample's time point: sample taken at primary tumor resection. The input material, whole RNA from tumor, nontumor lung or frozen PBMC, was sequenced unsorted. Study results and limitations: The study found that ubiquitous and regional expanded TCR counts tracked ubiquitous and regional nonsynonymous mutations, respectively. How many expanded intratumoral alpha and beta TCRs were present tracked the tumor mutation count, which was a count of nonsynonymous mutations.

Every individual TCR cDNA molecule carried its own unique molecular identifier, which allowed correction of PCR and sequencing errors. TCRdb reprocessed the 5' RACE reads via MiXCR and lists one record per CDR3 protein. The sample carries around 21,000 distinct CDR3 sequences, around 4.8% recorded once. The clonotype was recovered from a male donor with early-stage non-small cell lung cancer. The J gene is TRBJ2-4, the V gene TRBV7-9; 7 bases line up with TRBD1. The specimen comprised lung tumor tissue, sampled at surgery. CDR3 nucleotide sequence: TGTGCCAGCGGCTTAGCGACAGGGACGGAGTACTTC. Translating gives CASGLATGTEYF.